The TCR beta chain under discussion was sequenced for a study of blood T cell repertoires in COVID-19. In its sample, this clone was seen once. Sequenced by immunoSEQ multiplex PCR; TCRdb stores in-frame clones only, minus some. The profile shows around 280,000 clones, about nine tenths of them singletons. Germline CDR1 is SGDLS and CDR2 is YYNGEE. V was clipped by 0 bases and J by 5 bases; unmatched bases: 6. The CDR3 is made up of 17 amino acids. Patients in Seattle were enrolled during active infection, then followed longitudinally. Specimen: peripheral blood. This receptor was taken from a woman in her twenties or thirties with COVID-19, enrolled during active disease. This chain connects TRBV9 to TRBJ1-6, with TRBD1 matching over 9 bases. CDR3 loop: CASSVDRTGVNNSPLHF. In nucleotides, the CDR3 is TGTGCCAGCAGCGTAGACAGGACAGGGGTGAATAATTCACCCCTCCACTTT.